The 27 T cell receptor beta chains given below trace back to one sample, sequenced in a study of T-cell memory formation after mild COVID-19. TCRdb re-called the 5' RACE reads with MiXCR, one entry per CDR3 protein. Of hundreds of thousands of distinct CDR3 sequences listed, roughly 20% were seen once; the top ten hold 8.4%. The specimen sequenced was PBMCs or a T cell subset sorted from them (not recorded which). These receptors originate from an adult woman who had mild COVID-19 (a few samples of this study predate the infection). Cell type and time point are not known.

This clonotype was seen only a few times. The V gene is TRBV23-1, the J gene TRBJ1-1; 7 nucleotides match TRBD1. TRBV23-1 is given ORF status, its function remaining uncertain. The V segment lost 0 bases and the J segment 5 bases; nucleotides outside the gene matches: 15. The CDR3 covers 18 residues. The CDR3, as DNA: TGCGCCAGCAGTCAATCAGAAGGGGGCGAGAGTCGGGGAACTGAAGCTTTCTTT. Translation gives CASSQSEGGESRGTEAFF.

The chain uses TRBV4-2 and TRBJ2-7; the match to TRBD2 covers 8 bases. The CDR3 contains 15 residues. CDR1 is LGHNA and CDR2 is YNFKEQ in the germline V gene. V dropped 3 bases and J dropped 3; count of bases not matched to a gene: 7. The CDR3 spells CASSQSLGTSYEQYF. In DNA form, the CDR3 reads TGTGCCAGCAGCCAGTCCCTCGGGACTAGCTACGAGCAGTACTTC.

This chain's CDR3 is CASSLVVKGSGSADTQYF. In DNA, the CDR3 is TGTGCCAGCAGCTTAGTGGTCAAAGGGAGCGGGAGCGCAGATACGCAGTATTTT. The genes are TRBV7-2 and TRBJ2-3; TRBD2 aligns across 8 bases. The CDR3 sequence is 18 residues long. CDR1 is SGHTA and CDR2 is FQGNSA in the germline V gene. The ends lost 1 base at V and 4 bases at J; junction bases unmatched: 13.

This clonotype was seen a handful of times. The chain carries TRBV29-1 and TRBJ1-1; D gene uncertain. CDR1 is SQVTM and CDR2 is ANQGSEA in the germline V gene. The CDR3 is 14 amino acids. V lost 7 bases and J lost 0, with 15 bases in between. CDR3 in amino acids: CSAPERYLNTEAFF. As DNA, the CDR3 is TGCAGCGCCCCCGAACGCTACTTGAACACTGAAGCTTTCTTT. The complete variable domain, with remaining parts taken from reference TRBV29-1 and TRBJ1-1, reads SAVISQKPSRDICQRGTSLTIQCQVDSQVTMMFWYRQQPGQSLTLIATANQGSEATYESGFVIDKFPISRPNLTFSTLTVSNMSPEDSSIYLCSAPERYLNTEAFFGQGTRLTVV.

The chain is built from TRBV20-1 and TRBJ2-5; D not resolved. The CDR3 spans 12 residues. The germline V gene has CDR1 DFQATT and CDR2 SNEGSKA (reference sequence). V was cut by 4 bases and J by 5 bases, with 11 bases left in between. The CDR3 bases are TGCAGTGCTACTGGGGTGTGGGAGACCCAGTACTTC. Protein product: CSATGVWETQYF.

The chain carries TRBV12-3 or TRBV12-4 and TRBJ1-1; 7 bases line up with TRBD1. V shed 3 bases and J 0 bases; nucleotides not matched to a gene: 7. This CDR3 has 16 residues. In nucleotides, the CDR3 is TGTGCCAGCAGTTTTGGGGGGACAGACATGAACACTGAAGCTTTCTTT. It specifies CASSFGGTDMNTEAFF.

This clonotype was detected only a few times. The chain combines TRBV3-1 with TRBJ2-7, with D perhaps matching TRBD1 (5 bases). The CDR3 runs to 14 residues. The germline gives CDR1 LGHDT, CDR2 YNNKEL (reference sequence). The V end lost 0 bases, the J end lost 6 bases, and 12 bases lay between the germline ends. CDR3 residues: CASSQDWGLTEQYF. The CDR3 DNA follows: TGTGCCAGCAGCCAAGATTGGGGCCTAACCGAGCAGTACTTC.

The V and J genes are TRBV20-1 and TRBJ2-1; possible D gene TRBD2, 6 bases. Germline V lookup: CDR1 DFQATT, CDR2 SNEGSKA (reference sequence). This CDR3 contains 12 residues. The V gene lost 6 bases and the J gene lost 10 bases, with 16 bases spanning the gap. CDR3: CSARPNGGEQFF. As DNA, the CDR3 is TGCAGTGCCCGCCCCAATGGGGGGGAGCAGTTCTTC.

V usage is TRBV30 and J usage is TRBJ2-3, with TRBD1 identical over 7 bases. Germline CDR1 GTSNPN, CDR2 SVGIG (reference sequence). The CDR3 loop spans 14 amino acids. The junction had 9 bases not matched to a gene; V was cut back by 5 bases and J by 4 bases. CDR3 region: CAWEGRGGPDTQYF. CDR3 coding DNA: TGTGCCTGGGAGGGGAGAGGGGGCCCAGATACGCAGTATTTT.

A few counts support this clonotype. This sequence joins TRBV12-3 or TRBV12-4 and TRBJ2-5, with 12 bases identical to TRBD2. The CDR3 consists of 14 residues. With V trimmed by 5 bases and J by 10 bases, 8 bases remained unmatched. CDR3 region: CASSPGLAGGVQYF. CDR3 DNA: TGTGCCAGCAGTCCGGGACTAGCGGGTGGGGTCCAGTACTTC.

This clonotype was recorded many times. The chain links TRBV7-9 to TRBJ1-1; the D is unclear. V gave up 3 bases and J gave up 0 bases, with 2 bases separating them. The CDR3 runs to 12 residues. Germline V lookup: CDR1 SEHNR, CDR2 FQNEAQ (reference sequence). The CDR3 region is CASSFMNTEAFF. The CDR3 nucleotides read TGTGCCAGCAGCTTTATGAACACTGAAGCTTTCTTT.

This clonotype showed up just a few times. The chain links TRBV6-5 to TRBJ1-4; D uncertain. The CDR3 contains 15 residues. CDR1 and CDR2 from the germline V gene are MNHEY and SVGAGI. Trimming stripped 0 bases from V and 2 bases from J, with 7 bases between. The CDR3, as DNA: TGTGCCAGCAGTTACTCGACGGCTACTAATGAAAAACTGTTTTTT. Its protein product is CASSYSTATNEKLFF.

The CDR3 DNA reads TGTGCCAGCAGCGTAGATCCCAGGTCGGGGCAGCCCCAGCATTTT. It is translated as CASSVDPRSGQPQHF. This chain uses TRBV9 with TRBJ1-5; D call uncertain. Trimming pared 0 bases from V and 7 bases from J, leaving 14 bases between. The CDR3 is 15 residues long. In germline, CDR1 is SGDLS, CDR2 YYNGEE.

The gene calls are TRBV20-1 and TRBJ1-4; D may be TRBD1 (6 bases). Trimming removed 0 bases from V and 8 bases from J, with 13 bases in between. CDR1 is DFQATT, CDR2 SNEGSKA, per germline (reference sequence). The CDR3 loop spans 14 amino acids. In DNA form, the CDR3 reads TGCAGTGCTAGAGATGGCAGGGGAGAGGAAAAACTGTTTTTT. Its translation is CSARDGRGEEKLFF.

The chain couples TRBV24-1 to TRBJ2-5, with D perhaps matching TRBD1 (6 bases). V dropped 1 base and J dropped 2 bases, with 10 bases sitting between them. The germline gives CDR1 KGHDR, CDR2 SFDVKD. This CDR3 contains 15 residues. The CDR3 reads CATSDFRGGQETQYF. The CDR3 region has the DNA TGTGCCACCAGTGATTTCAGGGGCGGGCAAGAGACCCAGTACTTC.

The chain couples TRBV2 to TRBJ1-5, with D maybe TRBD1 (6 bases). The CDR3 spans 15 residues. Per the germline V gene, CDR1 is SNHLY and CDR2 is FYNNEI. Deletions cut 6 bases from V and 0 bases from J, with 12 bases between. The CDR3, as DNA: TGTGCCAGCAGCGCACAGGGTAGTAGCAATCAGCCCCAGCATTTT. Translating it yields CASSAQGSSNQPQHF.

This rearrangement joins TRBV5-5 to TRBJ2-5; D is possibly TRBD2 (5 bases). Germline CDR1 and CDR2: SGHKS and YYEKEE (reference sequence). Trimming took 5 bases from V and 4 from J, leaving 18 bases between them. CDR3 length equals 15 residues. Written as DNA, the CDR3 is TGTGCCAGCAGGGGGAAAGGGAGTTTAACAGAGACCCAGTACTTC. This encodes CASRGKGSLTETQYF.

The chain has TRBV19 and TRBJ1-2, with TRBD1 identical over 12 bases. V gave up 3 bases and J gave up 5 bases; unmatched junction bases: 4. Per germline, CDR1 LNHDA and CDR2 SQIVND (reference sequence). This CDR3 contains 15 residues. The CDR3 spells CASSMTGQGAYGYTF. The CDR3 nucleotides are TGTGCCAGTAGTATGACGGGACAGGGGGCTTATGGCTACACCTTC.

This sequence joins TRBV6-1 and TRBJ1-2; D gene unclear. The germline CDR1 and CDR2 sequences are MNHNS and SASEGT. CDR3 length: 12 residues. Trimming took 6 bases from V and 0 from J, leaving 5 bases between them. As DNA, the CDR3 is TGTGCCAGCAGCCAACCTAACTATGGCTACACCTTC. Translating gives CASSQPNYGYTF.

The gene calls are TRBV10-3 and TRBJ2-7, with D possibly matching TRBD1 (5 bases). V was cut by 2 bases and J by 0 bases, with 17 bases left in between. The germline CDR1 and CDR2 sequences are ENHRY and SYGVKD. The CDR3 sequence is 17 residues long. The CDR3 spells CAISEEQVGPRSYEQYF. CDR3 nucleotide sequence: TGTGCCATCAGTGAGGAACAGGTGGGGCCCCGCTCCTACGAGCAGTACTTC.

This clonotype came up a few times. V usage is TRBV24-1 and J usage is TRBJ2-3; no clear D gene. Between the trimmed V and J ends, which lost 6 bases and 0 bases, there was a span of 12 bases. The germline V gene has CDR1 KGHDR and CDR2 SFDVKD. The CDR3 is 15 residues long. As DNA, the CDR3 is TGTGCCACCAGTCGCACGGGCGCAAGCACAGATACGCAGTATTTT. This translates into CATSRTGASTDTQYF.

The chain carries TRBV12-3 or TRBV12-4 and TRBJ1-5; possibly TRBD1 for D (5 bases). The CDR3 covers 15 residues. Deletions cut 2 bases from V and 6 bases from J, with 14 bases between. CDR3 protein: CASSLRTGVSQPQHF. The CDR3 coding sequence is TGTGCCAGCAGTTTACGGACGGGGGTCAGTCAGCCCCAGCATTTT.

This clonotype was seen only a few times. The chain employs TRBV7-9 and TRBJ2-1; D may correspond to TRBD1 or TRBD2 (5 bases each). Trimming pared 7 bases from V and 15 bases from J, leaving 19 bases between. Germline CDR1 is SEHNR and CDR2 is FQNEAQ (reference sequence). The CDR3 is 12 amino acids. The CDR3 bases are TGTGCCAGCAACCGGGACGGAGCCACTCCGTTCTTC. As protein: CASNRDGATPFF.

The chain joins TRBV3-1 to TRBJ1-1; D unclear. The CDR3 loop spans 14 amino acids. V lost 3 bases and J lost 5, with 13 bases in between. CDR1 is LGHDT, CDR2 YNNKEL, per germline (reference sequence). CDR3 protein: CASSQPTERTEAFF. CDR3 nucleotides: TGTGCCAGCAGCCAGCCGACGGAGCGGACTGAAGCTTTCTTT.

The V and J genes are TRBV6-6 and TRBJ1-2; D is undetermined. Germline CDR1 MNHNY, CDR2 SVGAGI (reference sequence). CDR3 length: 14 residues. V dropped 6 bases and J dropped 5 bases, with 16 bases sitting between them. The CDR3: CASRDSDTSYGYTF. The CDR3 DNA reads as TGTGCCAGCAGGGACTCTGATACCTCATATGGCTACACCTTC.

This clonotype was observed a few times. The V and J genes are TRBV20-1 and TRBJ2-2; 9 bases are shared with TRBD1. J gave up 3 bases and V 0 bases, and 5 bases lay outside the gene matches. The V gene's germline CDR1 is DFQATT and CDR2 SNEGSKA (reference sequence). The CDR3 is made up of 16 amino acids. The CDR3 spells CSARDPGTGYTGELFF. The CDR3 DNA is TGCAGTGCTAGAGATCCCGGGACAGGGTACACCGGGGAGCTGTTTTTT.

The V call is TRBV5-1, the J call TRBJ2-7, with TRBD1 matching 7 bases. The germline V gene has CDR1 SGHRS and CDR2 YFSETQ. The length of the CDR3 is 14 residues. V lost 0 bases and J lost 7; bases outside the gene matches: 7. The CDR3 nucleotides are TGCGCCAGCAGCTTGGGACAGGGATTTAGGGAGCAGTACTTC. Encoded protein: CASSLGQGFREQYF. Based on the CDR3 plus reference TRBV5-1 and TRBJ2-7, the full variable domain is KAGVTQTPRYLIKTRGQQVTLSCSPISGHRSVSWYQQTPGQGLQFLFEYFSETQRNKGNFPGRFSGRQFSNSRSEMNVSTLELGDSALYLCASSLGQGFREQYFGPGTRLTVT.